Listed below are T cell receptor beta chains from one sample, sequenced in a study of T cells in Graves' hyperthyroidism and ophthalmopathy. TCRdb passed the multiplex PCR reads through MiXCR, listing each CDR3 protein once. The sample includes 600,000 or so distinct CDR3 sequences, roughly 15% of them seen just once. Sequencing was done on a sample of blood. The receptors were sampled from a woman between 45 and 65 years old with Graves' ophthalmopathy. The CDR3 runs from the conserved cysteine through the conserved F or W. Fields, in order: J gene, clone size, V gene, D gene, CDR3 DNA, CDR3 protein. D genes are given only for firm matches. The size entry is marked missing in some rows and otherwise reads once, few, many or a size class.

>TRBJ2-7|many|TRBV4-3|TRBD2
TGCGCCAGCAGCCAAGATTCCCTAGCGGGGGGCTACGAGCAGTACTTC
CASSQDSLAGGYEQYF
>TRBJ2-3|NA|TRBV7-8|TRBD1
TGTGCCAGCAGCTTAGCGAGGGGGCTGGATACGCAGTATTTT
CASSLARGLDTQYF
>TRBJ1-2|NA|TRBV7-9|TRBD1
TGTGCCAGCAGCTTACCAGGGGGCGACTATGGCTACACCTTC
CASSLPGGDYGYTF
>TRBJ2-7|many|TRBV20-1|TRBD2
TGCAGTGCTAGAACTAGCGGGAGGAGCTACGAGCAGTACTTC
CSARTSGRSYEQYF
>TRBJ2-1|few|TRBV7-6|TRBD2
TGTGCCAGCAGCTTAGCGCCCCCAGTCGGTCAGCTAGCGGGAGCGACCTCCTACAATGAGCAGTTCTTC
CASSLAPPVGQLAGATSYNEQFF
>TRBJ2-2|NA|TRBV3-2|NA
TGTGCCAGCAGCCAAGCTCGGAGTATCCCTTGGTCCGGGGAGCTGTTTTTT
CASSQARSIPWSGELFF
>TRBJ2-1|many|TRBV7-9|NA
TGTGCCAGCAGCTTAAAACTTGGGACCGCTACAACTGAGCAGTTCTTC
CASSLKLGTATTEQFF
>TRBJ1-2|many|TRBV5-1|TRBD1
TGCGCCAGCAGCCTGGACAGGGCTCACTATGGCTACACCTTC
CASSLDRAHYGYTF
>TRBJ2-7|many|TRBV27|TRBD2
TGTGCCAGCAGTCCACCGGGACTAGCGGGAGTTCACGAGCAGTACTTC
CASSPPGLAGVHEQYF
>TRBJ1-1|many|TRBV6-1|NA
TGTGCCAGCAGGCAGGTGTCAACTGAAGCTTTCTTT
CASRQVSTEAFF
>TRBJ2-1|few|TRBV7-9|TRBD1
TGTGCCAGCAGACAGGGGAAAACTAATGAGCAGTTCTTC
CASRQGKTNEQFF
>TRBJ2-1|many|TRBV29-1|TRBD2
TGCAGCGCCTGGGGCGGGAGGGCGTTGTACAATGAGCAGTTCTTC
CSAWGGRALYNEQFF
>TRBJ2-3|many|TRBV12-3/TRBV12-4|NA
TGTGCCAGCAAGACAGGGTGGGGGGCCACAGATACGCAGTATTTT
CASKTGWGATDTQYF
>TRBJ2-5|few|TRBV6-5|NA
TGTGCCAGCAGTTACGACGGGCAAGAGACCCAGTACTTC
CASSYDGQETQYF
>TRBJ2-5|NA|TRBV28|NA
TGTGCCAGCAGTTTACATCGAGAAAGGGGAAAAGAGACCCAGTACTTC
CASSLHRERGKETQYF
>TRBJ2-1|many|TRBV11-3|NA
TGTGCCAGCAGCCCCAAAGGGGATGAGCAGTTCTTC
CASSPKGDEQFF
>TRBJ2-5|many|TRBV6-1|TRBD2
TGTGCCAGCAGAAAGGGACTAGCGGTTCTACAAGAGACCCAGTACTTC
CASRKGLAVLQETQYF
>TRBJ2-7|once|TRBV19|NA
TGTGCCAGTAGTCCCGCTGGACAGCGTGGGCAGTACTTC
CASSPAGQRGQYF
>TRBJ2-6|few|TRBV19|NA
TGTGCCAGTACCCGCTCTGGGGCCAACGTCCTGACTTTC
CASTRSGANVLTF
>TRBJ1-3|many|TRBV5-1|NA
TGCGCCAGCAGCGGGAGGACAGAAACCAACTCTGGAAACACCATATATTTT
CASSGRTETNSGNTIYF
>TRBJ1-1|many|TRBV7-3|NA
TGTGCCAGCAGTAGTAGGAAGAACACTGAAGCTTTCTTT
CASSSRKNTEAFF
>TRBJ1-2|NA|TRBV19|NA
TGTGCCAGTAGTACCTCAGGACTCCCCCTAGGGTTTGGCTACACCTTC
CASSTSGLPLGFGYTF
>TRBJ2-7|many|TRBV2|TRBD1
TGTGCCAGAGGACAGGGGGCAAGGTACGAGCAGTACTTC
CARGQGARYEQYF
>TRBJ2-1|many|TRBV28|TRBD2
TGTGCCAGCAGTCAATTAGCGGGAGGTATCTACAATGAGCAGTTCTTC
CASSQLAGGIYNEQFF
>TRBJ2-7|few|TRBV13|NA
TGTGTCAACGTTAGGTACGAGCAGTACTTC
CVNVRYEQYF
>TRBJ2-2|many|TRBV28|TRBD1
TGTGCCAGCATTCCGGGACAGTTGAACACCGGGGAGCTGTTTTTT
CASIPGQLNTGELFF
>TRBJ2-1|NA|TRBV6-6|NA
TGTGCCAGCAGTTACCCCCAGGGAGATGAGCAGTTCTTC
CASSYPQGDEQFF
>TRBJ2-1|NA|TRBV29-1|TRBD2
TGCAGCGTCTCTAGCGGGGGAGGTCGTGAGCAGTTCTTC
CSVSSGGGREQFF
>TRBJ1-1|many|TRBV7-2|TRBD1
TGTGCCAGCAGCTTAGCCCCGGGACAGGGAACTGAAGCTTTCTTT
CASSLAPGQGTEAFF
>TRBJ2-4|NA|TRBV30|TRBD2
TGTGCCTGGAGTTTGACTAGCGGGAGTTTAAACATTCAGTACTTC
CAWSLTSGSLNIQYF
>TRBJ2-7|few|TRBV7-9|TRBD1
TGTGCCAGCAGCTTAGTAGACAGGGGATCGGACGAGCAGTACTTC
CASSLVDRGSDEQYF
>TRBJ2-3|NA|TRBV4-2|TRBD2
TGTGCCAGCAGCTCGGGACTAGAACTCGTAACAGATACGCAGTATTTT
CASSSGLELVTDTQYF
>TRBJ1-5|many|TRBV18|NA
TGTGCCAGCTCACAATCAGCTAATAGCAATCAGCCCCAGCATTTT
CASSQSANSNQPQHF
>TRBJ1-1|many|TRBV6-1|NA
TGTGCCAGCAGTGAATGGACGAACACTGAAGCTTTCTTT
CASSEWTNTEAFF
>TRBJ2-1|NA|TRBV7-9|NA
TGTGCCAGCAGCTTCTCGGACTACCCGGGGAATGAGCAGTTCTTC
CASSFSDYPGNEQFF
>TRBJ2-1|many|TRBV7-9|TRBD2
TGTGCCAGCAGCTCGCCCCGCATAGCGGGAGGGTTAGGCAATGAGCAGTTCTTC
CASSSPRIAGGLGNEQFF
>TRBJ2-3|many|TRBV5-1|NA
TGCGCCAGCAGCTTCGCGGACTTCACAGATACGCAGTATTTT
CASSFADFTDTQYF
>TRBJ2-5|few|TRBV7-9|NA
TGTGTCAGCAGCTTAGGTCGAGGGGTACGGGAGACCCAGTACTTC
CVSSLGRGVRETQYF
>TRBJ2-7|few|TRBV4-3|NA
TGCGCCAGCAGCCAACCTTGGCGGGCTTCCTACGAGCAGTACTTC
CASSQPWRASYEQYF
>TRBJ2-2|NA|TRBV27|TRBD2
TGTGCCAGCAGTTTGTTAGCGGGAGGGCCGGGCACCGGGGAGCTGTTTTTT
CASSLLAGGPGTGELFF
>TRBJ2-3|many|TRBV12-3/TRBV12-4|TRBD2
TGTGCCAGCAGCCCTAGCGGGATGAATGCAGATACGCAGTATTTT
CASSPSGMNADTQYF
>TRBJ2-7|few|TRBV28|NA
TGTGCCAGCAGTCCCAACCTCGGGCTAACCTACGAGCAGTACTTC
CASSPNLGLTYEQYF
>TRBJ1-2|many|TRBV3-1|NA
TGTGCCAGCAGCCAAGATGATCTTCTGCGGGGCCGACATGGCTACACCTTC
CASSQDDLLRGRHGYTF
>TRBJ2-7|many|TRBV20-1|TRBD1
TGCAGTGCCGATTTCCTGACAGGGCTCACCTACGAGCAGTACTTC
CSADFLTGLTYEQYF
>TRBJ2-7|many|TRBV7-8|TRBD1
TGTGCCAGCAGCTTAGAGGCAGGGGGCCTGTTGGTCCCCTACGAGCAGTACTTC
CASSLEAGGLLVPYEQYF
>TRBJ1-5|many|TRBV5-1|NA
TGCGCCAGCAGCTTGGAAGCGGGGGGGCAGCCCCAGCATTTT
CASSLEAGGQPQHF
>TRBJ1-5|few|TRBV5-1|NA
TGCGCCAGCAGCTTGGGCGGATCAGTGGGTCAGCCCCAGCATTTT
CASSLGGSVGQPQHF
>TRBJ1-2|NA|TRBV14|TRBD1
TGTGCCAGCAGCCAACGGACAGGGGGCGCGGGTGGCTACACCTTC
CASSQRTGGAGGYTF
>TRBJ2-3|few|TRBV7-9|TRBD2
TGTGCCAGCAGCCCTAAAGGACTAGGACGGAGCACAGATACGCAGTATTTT
CASSPKGLGRSTDTQYF
>TRBJ1-5|many|TRBV6-1|TRBD1
TGTGCCAGCAGTGGCCAGGGGGCTGGCAATCAGCCCCAGCATTTT
CASSGQGAGNQPQHF
>TRBJ2-2|many|TRBV18|NA
TGTGCCAGCTCACCACTAGCGAACACCGGGGAGCTGTTTTTT
CASSPLANTGELFF
>TRBJ2-1|many|TRBV3-1|NA
TGTGCCAGCAGCCAAGAGGGACGGGCCCTTAGTAAAGAGCAGTTCTTC
CASSQEGRALSKEQFF
>TRBJ1-5|many|TRBV28|TRBD1
TGTGCCAGCAGTTTAGAAACCGGGACAGGGGGCTCGAGTCAGCCCCAGCATTTT
CASSLETGTGGSSQPQHF
>TRBJ1-4|many|TRBV10-3|NA
TGTGCCATCAAGGCAGCCAAGAATGAAAAACTGTTTTTT
CAIKAAKNEKLFF
>TRBJ2-7|many|TRBV5-1|TRBD2
TGCGCCAGCAGCTTGACTAGCGGGAGAACGTACGAGCAGTACTTC
CASSLTSGRTYEQYF